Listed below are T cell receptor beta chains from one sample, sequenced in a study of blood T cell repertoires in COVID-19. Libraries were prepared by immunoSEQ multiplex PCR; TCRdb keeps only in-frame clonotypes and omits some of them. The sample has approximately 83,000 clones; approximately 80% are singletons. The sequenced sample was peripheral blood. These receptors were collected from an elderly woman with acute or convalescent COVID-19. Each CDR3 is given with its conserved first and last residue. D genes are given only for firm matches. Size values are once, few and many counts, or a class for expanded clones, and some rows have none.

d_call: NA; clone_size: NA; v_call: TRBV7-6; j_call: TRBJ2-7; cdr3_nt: TGTGCCAGCAGCTTAGTTCTTGGCCACGAGCAGTACTTC; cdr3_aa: CASSLVLGHEQYF
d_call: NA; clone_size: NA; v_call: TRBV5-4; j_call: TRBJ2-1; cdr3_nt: TGTGCCAGCAGCCGGTCCAGTAATCCGGGACAAGGCGAGCAGTTCTTC; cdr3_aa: CASSRSSNPGQGEQFF
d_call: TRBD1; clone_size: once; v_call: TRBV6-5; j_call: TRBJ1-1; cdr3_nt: TGTGCCAGCACCTTCGGGACAGGGGCGAACACTGAAGCTTTCTTT; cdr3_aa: CASTFGTGANTEAFF
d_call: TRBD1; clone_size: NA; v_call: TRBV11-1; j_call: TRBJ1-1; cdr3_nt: TGTGCCAGCAGCTTAGAGGGGACAGGGTTTGAAGCTTTCTTT; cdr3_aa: CASSLEGTGFEAFF
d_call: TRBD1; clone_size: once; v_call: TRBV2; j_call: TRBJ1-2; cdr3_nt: TGTGCCAGCCGGCAGGGGGCTAACTATGGCTACACCTTC; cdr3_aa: CASRQGANYGYTF
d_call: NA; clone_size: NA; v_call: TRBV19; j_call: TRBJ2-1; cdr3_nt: TGTGCCAGTAGTACAGCGAGCTCCTACAATGAGCAGTTCTTC; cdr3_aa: CASSTASSYNEQFF
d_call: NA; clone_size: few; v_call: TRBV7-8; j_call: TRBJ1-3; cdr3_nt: TGTGCCAGCAGCTATCGCGGGTCTGGAAACACCATATATTTT; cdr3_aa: CASSYRGSGNTIYF
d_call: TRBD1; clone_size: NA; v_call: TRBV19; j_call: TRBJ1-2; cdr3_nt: TGTGCCAGTAGTACGCCCCGGGACAGGTGGAATGGCTACACCTTC; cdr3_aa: CASSTPRDRWNGYTF
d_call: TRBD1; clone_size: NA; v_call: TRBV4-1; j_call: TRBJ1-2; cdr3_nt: TGCGCCAGCAGCCTGACAGGGGTCAACTATGGCTACACCTTC; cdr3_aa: CASSLTGVNYGYTF
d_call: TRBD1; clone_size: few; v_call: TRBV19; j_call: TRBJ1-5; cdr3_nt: TGTGCCAGTAGTATTAGGACAGGGAAGATTAGCAATCAGCCCCAGCATTTT; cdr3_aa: CASSIRTGKISNQPQHF
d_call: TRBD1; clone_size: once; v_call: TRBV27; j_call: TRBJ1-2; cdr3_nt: TGTGCCAGCAGGGGACAGGGCTATGGCTACACCTTC; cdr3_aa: CASRGQGYGYTF
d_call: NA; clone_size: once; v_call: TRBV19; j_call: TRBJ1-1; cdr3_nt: TGTGCCACAATACAGGGATGGAACACTGAAGCTTTCTTT; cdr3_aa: CATIQGWNTEAFF
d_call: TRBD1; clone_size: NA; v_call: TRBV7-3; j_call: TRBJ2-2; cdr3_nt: TGTGCCAGCAGTCCCGGACAGGGGGGGCACGGGGAGCTGTTTTTT; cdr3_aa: CASSPGQGGHGELFF
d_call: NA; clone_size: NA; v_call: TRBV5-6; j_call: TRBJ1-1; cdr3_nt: TGTGCCAGCAGCCTCGGGACTGAAGCTTTCTTT; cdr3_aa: CASSLGTEAFF
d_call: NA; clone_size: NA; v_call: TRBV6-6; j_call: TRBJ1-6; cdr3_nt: TGTGCCAGCAGTTCCACAGGGCCCTCACCCCTCCACTTT; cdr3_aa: CASSSTGPSPLHF
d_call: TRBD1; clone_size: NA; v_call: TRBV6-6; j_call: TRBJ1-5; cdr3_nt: TGTGCCAGCAGTTTCATCCCGGGACCAGGGGGACAGCCCCAGCATTTT; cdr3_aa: CASSFIPGPGGQPQHF
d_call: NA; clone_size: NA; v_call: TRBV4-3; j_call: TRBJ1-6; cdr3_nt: TGCGCCAGCAGCCAAGATAGTTTCGATAATTCACCCCTCCACTTT; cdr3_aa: CASSQDSFDNSPLHF
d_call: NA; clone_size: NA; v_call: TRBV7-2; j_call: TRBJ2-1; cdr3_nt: TGTGCCAGCAGCTTATCTACGAGCAGCCACAGTGAGCAGTTCTTC; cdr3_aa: CASSLSTSSHSEQFF
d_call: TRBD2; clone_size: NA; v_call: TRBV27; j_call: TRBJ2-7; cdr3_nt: TGTGCCAGTTCCGGGACTAGCGGTTACGAGCAGTACTTC; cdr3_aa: CASSGTSGYEQYF
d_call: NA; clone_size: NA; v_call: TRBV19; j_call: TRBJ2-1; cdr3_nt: TGTGCCAGTACGAGGGCGAGCTCCTACAATGAGCAGTTCTTC; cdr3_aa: CASTRASSYNEQFF
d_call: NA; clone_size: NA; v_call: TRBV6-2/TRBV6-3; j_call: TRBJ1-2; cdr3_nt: TGTGCCAGCAGTGCCCAAAGGGAGGATGGCTACACCTTC; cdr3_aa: CASSAQREDGYTF
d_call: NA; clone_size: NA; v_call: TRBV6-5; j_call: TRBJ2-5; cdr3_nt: TGTGCCAGCCGACGGACTACTCAAGAGACCCAGTACTTC; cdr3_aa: CASRRTTQETQYF
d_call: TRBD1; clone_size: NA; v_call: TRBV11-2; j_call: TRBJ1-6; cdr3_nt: TGTGCCAGCAGCTCACAACCCGGGACAGCCTACAATTCACCCCTCCACTTT; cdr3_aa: CASSSQPGTAYNSPLHF
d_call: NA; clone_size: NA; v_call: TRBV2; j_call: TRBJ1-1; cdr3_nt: TGTGCCAGCAGCTCAGCCTGGGGAACAGGGCGAAGGAACACTGAAGCTTTCTTT; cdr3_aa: CASSSAWGTGRRNTEAFF
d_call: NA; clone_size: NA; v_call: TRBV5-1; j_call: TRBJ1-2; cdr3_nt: TGCGCCAGCAGCTCCGATCCCGCGGGGGGCTACACCTTC; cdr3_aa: CASSSDPAGGYTF
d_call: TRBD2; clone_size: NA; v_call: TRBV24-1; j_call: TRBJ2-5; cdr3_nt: TGTGCCACCAGTGATTCTCTTTCCGGGGGAGGGGAGACCCAGTACTTC; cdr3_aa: CATSDSLSGGGETQYF
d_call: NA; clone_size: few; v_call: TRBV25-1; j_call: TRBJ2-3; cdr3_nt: TGTGCCAGCACGGGGGGCATACGCGATACGCAGTATTTT; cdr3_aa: CASTGGIRDTQYF
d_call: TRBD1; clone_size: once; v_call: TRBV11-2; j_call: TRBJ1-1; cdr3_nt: TGTGCCAGCAGCGAGGGACAGGGCAAGAACACTGAAGCTTTCTTT; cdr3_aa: CASSEGQGKNTEAFF
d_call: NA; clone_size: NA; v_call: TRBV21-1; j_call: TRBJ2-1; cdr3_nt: TGTGCCAGCAGCACCCCCGGGAACTACAATGAGCAGTTCTTC; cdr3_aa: CASSTPGNYNEQFF
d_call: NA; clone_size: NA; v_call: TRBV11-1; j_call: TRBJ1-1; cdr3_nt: TGTGCCAGCAGTCTCTCCAGGGGAGACACTGAAGCTTTCTTT; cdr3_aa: CASSLSRGDTEAFF
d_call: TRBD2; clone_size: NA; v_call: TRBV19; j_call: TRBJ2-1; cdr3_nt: TGTGCCAGTAGTATAGCGGTAGGGAGGGCGGACAATGAGCAGTTCTTC; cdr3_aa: CASSIAVGRADNEQFF
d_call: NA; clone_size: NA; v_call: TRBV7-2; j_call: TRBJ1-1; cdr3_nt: TGTGCCAGCAGCCCGTGGACAGCGAACACTGAAGCTTTCTTT; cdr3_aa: CASSPWTANTEAFF
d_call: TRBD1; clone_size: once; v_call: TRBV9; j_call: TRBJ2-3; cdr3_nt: TGTGCCAGCAGCCACGGGACAGGGCCGGGAACAGATACGCAGTATTTT; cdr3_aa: CASSHGTGPGTDTQYF